The clone carrying this TCR beta chain was seen a single time. The junction does not match germline at one end; this may be a read error. This CDR3 spans 13 amino acids. Germline CDR1 is SGHTA and CDR2 is FQGNSA. The source of the sample is a study of blood T cell repertoires in COVID-19. As for the study in general: Whether acute or convalescent, the COVID-19 samples came from the United States, Italy and Spain.

In the authors' methods: Nucleated cell counts were estimated from reference gene primer amplification. Assay used: immunoSEQ multiplex PCR; TCRdb lists only in-frame clones, some missing. V, J and clone size derive from that table, while D and trimming were established from the DNA sequence. Among around 100,000 clones, 80% to 90% were seen once, and the ten largest hold 4.5% to 6.5%. The J gene is TRBJ1-1, the V gene TRBV7-2; possible D gene TRBD1, 6 bases. The sample comprised peripheral blood. This receptor was identified in a human donor in a cohort sampled during active COVID-19. CDR3 bases: TGTGCCAGCAGCTTTGAAGGAGTCCGGACAGTCTTATTT. Translated: CASSFEGVRTVLF.